The 5 T cell receptor beta chains in this list originate from one sample, sequenced in a study of blood T cell repertoires in COVID-19. This table comes from immunoSEQ multiplex PCR, and its TCRdb copy is limited to in-frame clones, with some not included. The sample holds 130,000 to 150,000 clones, around 90% seen once. Sequenced input: PBMCs or T cells enriched from blood (not recorded which). Receptors originate from a woman aged 40 to 50 who had been exposed to COVID-19.

The V gene is TRBV6-5, the J gene TRBJ1-2; D is ambiguous. The V gene's germline CDR1 is MNHEY and CDR2 SVGAGI. The CDR3 covers 13 residues. V dropped 2 bases and J dropped 0 bases, with 4 bases sitting between them. The CDR3 nucleotides are TGTGCCAGCAGTTACACTTCTAACTATGGCTACACCTTC. Amino acid sequence: CASSYTSNYGYTF.

The chain carries TRBV6-4 and TRBJ2-2; the match to TRBD2 covers 11 bases. This CDR3 is built from 16 residues. Germline CDR1 reads MRHNA; CDR2 reads SNTAGT. After removal of 7 bases from V and 5 bases from J, the junction contained 9 bases not matched to a gene. The CDR3 coding sequence is TGTGCCAGCATCACTAGCGGGGGCGACCGGACCGGGGAGCTGTTTTTT. It encodes CASITSGGDRTGELFF.

J is TRBJ2-7 and V is TRBV27; 7 nucleotides agree with TRBD1. The junction had 1 base not matched to a gene; V was cut back by 4 bases and J by 1 base. The germline V gene encodes CDR1 MNHEY and CDR2 SMNVEV (reference sequence). The CDR3 has 13 amino acids. CDR3 loop: CASSWGQSYEQYF. In DNA form, the CDR3 reads TGTGCCAGCAGTTGGGGACAGTCCTACGAGCAGTACTTC.

This chain connects TRBV9 to TRBJ2-1; no definite D call. This CDR3 has 17 amino acids. V was shortened by 6 bases and J by 4 bases, with 23 bases between the two germline ends. CDR1 and CDR2 (germline): SGDLS, YYNGEE. CDR3 loop: CASNEPGSSVWYNEQFF. In DNA form, the CDR3 reads TGTGCCAGCAATGAACCCGGGTCCTCCGTATGGTACAATGAGCAGTTCTTC.

V usage is TRBV7-6 and J usage is TRBJ2-1; TRBD2 matches at 11 bases. This CDR3 has 17 amino acids. The germline V gene encodes CDR1 SGHVS and CDR2 FNYEAQ. V shed 1 base, J shed 0 bases, and the junction held 2 bases outside the gene matches. CDR3 DNA sequence: TGTGCCAGCAGCTTAGAGGGACTAGCGGTCTCCTACAATGAGCAGTTCTTC. Translated, it gives CASSLEGLAVSYNEQFF.